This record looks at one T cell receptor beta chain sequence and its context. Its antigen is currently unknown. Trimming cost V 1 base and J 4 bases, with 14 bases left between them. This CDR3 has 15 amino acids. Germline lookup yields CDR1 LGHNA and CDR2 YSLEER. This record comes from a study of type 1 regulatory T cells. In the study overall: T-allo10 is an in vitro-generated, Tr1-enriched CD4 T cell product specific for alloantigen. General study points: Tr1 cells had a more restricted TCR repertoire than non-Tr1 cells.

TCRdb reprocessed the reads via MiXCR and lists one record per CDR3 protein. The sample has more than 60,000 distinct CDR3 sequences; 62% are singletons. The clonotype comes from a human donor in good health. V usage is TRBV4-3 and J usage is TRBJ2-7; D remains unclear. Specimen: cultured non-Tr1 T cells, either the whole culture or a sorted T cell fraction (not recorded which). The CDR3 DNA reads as TGCGCCAGCAGCCAAGTATCGCCGCTTAGGTACGAGCAGTACTTC. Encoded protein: CASSQVSPLRYEQYF.